This paragraph reports one T cell receptor beta chain. V was shortened by 5 bases and J by 4 bases, with 14 bases between the two germline ends. This CDR3 contains 15 residues. Per germline, CDR1 SNHLY and CDR2 FYNNEI. This entry belongs to a study of shared clonotypes between healthy human individuals. The table came from immunoSEQ multiplex PCR; TCRdb's copy has only in-frame clones and leaves some out. Among 2,100,000 or so clones, more than 90% were seen once, and the ten largest hold roughly 0.13%. The TCR comes from a man between 18 and 29 years old in good health. This chain joins TRBV2 and TRBJ1-4; TRBD1 is a possible D gene (6 bases). Sequenced sample: naive CD4+ T cells sorted from blood. Noted subset: CD45RA+ positively selected. The CDR3: CASSLPGGNNEKLFF. In nucleotides, the CDR3 is TGTGCCAGCAGTCTACCTGGGGGCAATAATGAAAAACTGTTTTTT.